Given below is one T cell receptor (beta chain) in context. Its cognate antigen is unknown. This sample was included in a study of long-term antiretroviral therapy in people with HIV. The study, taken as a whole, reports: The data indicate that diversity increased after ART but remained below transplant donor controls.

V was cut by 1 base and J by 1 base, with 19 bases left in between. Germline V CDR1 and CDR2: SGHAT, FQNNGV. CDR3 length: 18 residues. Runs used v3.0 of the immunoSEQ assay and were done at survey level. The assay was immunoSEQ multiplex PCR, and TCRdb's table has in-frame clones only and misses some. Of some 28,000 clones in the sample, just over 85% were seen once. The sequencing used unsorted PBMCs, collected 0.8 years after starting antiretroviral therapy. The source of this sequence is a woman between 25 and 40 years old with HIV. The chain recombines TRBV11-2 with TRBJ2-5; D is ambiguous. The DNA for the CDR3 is TGTGCCAGCAGCTTAGCCTCGCCAAGGACCGGGCTCCAAGAGACCCAGTACTTC. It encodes CASSLASPRTGLQETQYF.